The 14 T cell receptor beta chains presented below share a single source sample, sequenced in a study of blood T cell repertoires in COVID-19. Sequencing used immunoSEQ multiplex PCR; TCRdb keeps in-frame clones, though not all of them. The sample has about 250,000 clones; about 89% are singletons. The sequenced material came from peripheral blood. These receptors all come from a man younger than 40 with acute or convalescent COVID-19.

This chain uses TRBV19 with TRBJ1-2; the D gene is possibly TRBD1 (5 bases). The CDR3 contains 15 residues. Trimming left V 0 bases short and J 4 bases short, with 12 bases between. Germline-derived CDR1 and CDR2 are LNHDA and SQIVND (reference sequence). The DNA for the CDR3 is TGTGCCAGTAGTATAGATCTAACAGGAGTCTATGGCTACACCTTC. This translates into CASSIDLTGVYGYTF.

V gene TRBV2 combines with J gene TRBJ2-7, with TRBD2 as a possible D gene (6 bases). This CDR3 region has 15 residues. V lost 5 bases to trimming and J lost 0 bases, with 14 bases between them. Germline V gives CDR1 SNHLY, CDR2 FYNNEI. The CDR3 coding sequence is TGTGCCAGCAGTACCCTGACCGGGAGCTCCTACGAGCAGTACTTC. Amino acids: CASSTLTGSSYEQYF.

CDR3 nucleotides: TGTGCCAGCAGCAAACCAAGCGGGGGGCCGGTAGCCGAGCAGTACTTC. Translation gives CASSKPSGGPVAEQYF. V is TRBV21-1 and J is TRBJ2-7; the table gives TRBD2 as D, unverified against the DNA. TRBV21-1 has pseudogene status. The CDR3 is made up of 16 amino acids.

V is TRBV6-5 and J is TRBJ1-2; 7 positions agree with TRBD1. Germline-derived CDR1 and CDR2 are MNHEY and SVGAGI. The V segment lost 6 bases and the J segment 4 bases; nucleotides outside the gene matches: 8. The CDR3 consists of 14 residues. CDR3 DNA sequence: TGTGCCAGCAGGAGCCGGGACAGCTCCTATGGCTACACCTTC. Translating it yields CASRSRDSSYGYTF.

The V call is TRBV28, the J call TRBJ1-3, with D tentatively TRBD1 (6 bases). The CDR3 covers 15 residues. Trimming stripped 6 bases from V and 4 bases from J, with 16 bases between. The germline V gene has CDR1 MDHEN and CDR2 SYDVKM. DNA for the CDR3: TGTGCCAGCAGCTCCTTCAGGGGTTACGGAAACACCATATATTTT. Protein sequence: CASSSFRGYGNTIYF.

This clone has only a few counts. Different DNA sequences within this sample yield the same CDR3. The V and J genes are TRBV4-1 and TRBJ2-1, with TRBD2 matching over 12 bases. The junction had 2 bases not matched to a gene; V was cut back by 4 bases and J by 7 bases. The CDR3 runs 14 residues. The germline V gene has CDR1 MGHRA and CDR2 YSYEKL. This CDR3 reads CASSPGLAGNEQFF. In DNA form, the CDR3 reads TGCGCCAGCAGCCCTGGACTAGCGGGAAATGAGCAGTTCTTC.

This chain uses TRBV7-9 with TRBJ2-2; D perhaps matches TRBD2 (5 bases). Germline assignment: CDR1 SEHNR and CDR2 FQNEAQ (reference sequence). Deletions cut 1 base from V and 5 bases from J, with 14 bases between. The CDR3 length is 16 residues. CDR3 DNA: TGTGCCAGCAGCTTAGGTGGCGGGCCGTTAACCGGGGAGCTGTTTTTT. Amino acids: CASSLGGGPLTGELFF.

In its sample, this clone was seen a few times. In DNA form, the CDR3 reads TGTGCCAGCAGCTTAGGCGGCAGGGATAACTATAGCAATCAGCCCCAGCATTTT. This translates into CASSLGGRDNYSNQPQHF. The chain couples TRBV13 to TRBJ1-5, with D tentatively TRBD1 (5 bases). Trimming removed 0 bases at V and 0 bases at J, with 15 bases between. Per the germline V gene, CDR1 is PRHDT and CDR2 is FYEKMQ (reference sequence). The CDR3 extends over 18 amino acids. The full variable domain, in which reference TRBV13 and TRBJ1-5 provide the parts outside the CDR3, is AAGVIQSPRHLIKEKRETATLKCYPIPRHDTVYWYQQGPGQDPQFLISFYEKMQSDKGSIPDRFSAQQFSDYHSELNMSSLELGDSALYFCASSLGGRDNYSNQPQHFGDGTRLSIL.

This sequence joins TRBV27 and TRBJ2-1; tentatively, D is TRBD2 (6 bases). V was clipped by 1 base and J by 5 bases, with 12 bases between them. Germline V gives CDR1 MNHEY, CDR2 SMNVEV (reference sequence). The CDR3 has 15 residues. The CDR3 region is CASSLWGVSDNEQFF. CDR3 bases: TGTGCCAGCAGTTTATGGGGGGTTTCCGACAATGAGCAGTTCTTC.

This chain uses TRBV28 with TRBJ2-2; 12 positions match TRBD2. The germline gives CDR1 MDHEN, CDR2 SYDVKM. This CDR3 region has 15 residues. Trimming removed 3 bases from V and 5 bases from J; junction bases left unmatched: 1. The CDR3 nucleotides read TGTGCCAGCAGTTTCGGGACTAGCGGGACCGGGGAGCTGTTTTTT. It yields the protein CASSFGTSGTGELFF. The full variable domain, in which reference TRBV28 and TRBJ2-2 provide the parts outside the CDR3, is DVKVTQSSRYLVKRTGEKVFLECVQDMDHENMFWYRQDPGLGLRLIYFSYDVKMKEKGDIPEGYSVSREKKERFSLILESASTNQTSMYLCASSFGTSGTGELFFGEGSRLTVL.

The CDR3 nucleotides read TGTGCCTGTCCTCGGGGTCCCATCCGCTATAATTCACCCCTCCACTTT. Its protein product is CACPRGPIRYNSPLHF. The chain uses TRBV30 and TRBJ1-6; D gene uncertain. The CDR3 sequence is 16 residues long. Germline CDR1 reads GTSNPN; CDR2 reads SVGIG (reference sequence). Trimming left V 6 bases short and J 3 bases short, with 18 bases between.

V usage is TRBV28 and J usage is TRBJ2-7; tentative D call: TRBD2 (6 bases). The CDR3 spans 14 residues. Germline CDR1 reads MDHEN; CDR2 reads SYDVKM. V lost 6 bases and J 6 bases, leaving 18 bases between the germline ends. CDR3 residues: CASRGTGLGGEQYF. In DNA form, the CDR3 reads TGTGCCAGCAGGGGAACGGGGTTGGGAGGCGAGCAGTACTTC. The complete variable domain, with remaining parts taken from reference TRBV28 and TRBJ2-7, reads DVKVTQSSRYLVKRTGEKVFLECVQDMDHENMFWYRQDPGLGLRLIYFSYDVKMKEKGDIPEGYSVSREKKERFSLILESASTNQTSMYLCASRGTGLGGEQYFGPGTRLTVT.

This chain joins TRBV7-8 and TRBJ1-1; D gene unclear. V was clipped by 2 bases and J by 1 base, with 5 bases between them. The CDR3 contains 13 residues. The germline gives CDR1 SGHVS, CDR2 FQNEAQ. CDR3 in DNA: TGTGCCAGCAGCTTAACAGCGAACACTGAAGCTTTCTTT. Protein product: CASSLTANTEAFF.

The V and J genes are TRBV5-1 and TRBJ1-1; 7 bases are a match to TRBD1. The CDR3 has 18 residues. The germline V gene has CDR1 SGHRS and CDR2 YFSETQ. Germline trimming cut 2 bases from V and 5 bases from J; bases unmatched to any gene: 18. CDR3 region: CASSFGEGARLRETEAFF. The CDR3, as DNA: TGCGCCAGCAGCTTCGGCGAGGGGGCTAGGTTACGGGAAACTGAAGCTTTCTTT.